The text below deals with one T cell receptor beta chain. The record originates from a study of shared clonotypes between healthy human individuals. Across the study: Each donor's CD8 memory used one plate, CD8 naive two, each CD4 subset three.

Assay: immunoSEQ multiplex PCR; the TCRdb copy retains only in-frame clones and omits some. Among roughly 1 million clones listed, approximately 80% were seen once. Trimming stripped 5 bases from V and 0 bases from J, with 8 bases between. Germline V gene data show CDR1 as SGHAT and CDR2 as FQNNGV. The CDR3 runs 15 residues. This chain connects TRBV11-2 to TRBJ2-6; D not resolved. Material: memory CD4+ T cells from PBMCs. Subset reported: CD45RA-negative fraction. The source of this sequence is a man aged 18 to 35 in good health. Some clones in this sample may be carry-over from other donors' samples. CDR3 coding DNA: TGTGCCAGCAGCCTCTCTTACTCTGGGGCCAACGTCCTGACTTTC. Encoded protein: CASSLSYSGANVLTF.